This T cell receptor beta chain was sequenced in a study of lymphopenia after photon versus proton radiotherapy (dated by TCRdb to between 2019 and 2020). Broadly, across the study: The immunological effects of photon versus proton radiation therapy were compared in patients with gastrointestinal tumors who developed high-grade lymphopenia. The study was designed to characterize how the impact on the immune system differs between the two radiation modalities. The 15 to 20 patients in the cohort had gastrointestinal tumors, were treated with either photon or proton therapy, and subsequently developed lymphopenia. The research as a whole found: After the lymphocyte count nadir, repertoires from photon-treated patients showed oligoclonal expansion, particularly of CD8+ Temra cells, and this expansion drove the decline in diversity. Across the cohort, among patients who died, a greater drop in TCR diversity after the nadir was inversely correlated with overall survival time. During treatment, patients who received proton therapy stayed relatively stable, whereas patients who received photon therapy lost naive T cells and TCR diversity and gained effector/memory populations. The authors looked at the survival association only in patients who died, and they framed better survival with proton therapy as a possibility rather than a demonstrated result.

Libraries were constructed by the immunoSEQ multiplex PCR assay. Deep sequencing of rearranged TCR beta loci, alongside multiparametric flow cytometry, was used to profile T cell repertoires. TCRdb's version of the immuneACCESS table is confined to in-frame rearrangements and falls short of the full clone set. An unresolved V gene accounts for under half of the shortfall where checked; the remainder is of unknown origin. For this sample the table gives fewer than 50,000 clones, of which 65% to 90% were detected only once. Around 2.2% of the sample goes to the ten largest clones. Its CDR3 holds 16 amino acids, cysteine through phenylalanine. Only CDR3 DNA is held: 48 bases, read in frame from base 1. Trimming takes 3 bases from V and 0 bases from J, and the germline ends sit 14 bases apart. The germline V gene yields SGHDN for CDR1 and FVKESK for CDR2. Comments on this clone: The antigen it binds to is not known. No per-base quality is available; no much larger clone lies one base away.

The chain links TRBV14 with TRBJ1-1; the D gene is perhaps TRBD1, from 5 matching bases. The material sequenced was peripheral blood, taken from a patient treated with photon-based radiotherapy. The source of this sequence is a man aged 35 to 55 with gastric cancer. The CDR3 here reads CASSHLGTGMNTEAFF. DNA sequence: TGTGCCAGCAGCCACCTAGGGACTGGCATGAACACTGAAGCTTTCTTT.